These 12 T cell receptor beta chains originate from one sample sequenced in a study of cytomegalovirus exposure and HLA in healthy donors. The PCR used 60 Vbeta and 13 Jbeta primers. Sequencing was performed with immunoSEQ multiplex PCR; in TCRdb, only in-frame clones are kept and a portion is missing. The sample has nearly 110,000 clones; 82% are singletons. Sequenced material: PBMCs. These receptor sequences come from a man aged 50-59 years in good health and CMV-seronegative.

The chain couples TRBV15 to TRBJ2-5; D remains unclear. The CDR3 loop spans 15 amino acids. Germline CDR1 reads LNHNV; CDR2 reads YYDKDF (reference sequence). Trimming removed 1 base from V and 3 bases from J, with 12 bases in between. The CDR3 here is CATSRVPVNKETQYF. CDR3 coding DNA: TGTGCCACCAGCAGAGTCCCCGTGAACAAAGAGACCCAGTACTTC.

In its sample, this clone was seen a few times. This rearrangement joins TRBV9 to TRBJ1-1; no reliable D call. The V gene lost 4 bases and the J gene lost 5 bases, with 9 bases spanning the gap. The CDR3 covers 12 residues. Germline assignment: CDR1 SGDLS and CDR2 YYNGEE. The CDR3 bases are TGTGCCAGCAGCTCCCCCGGGACTGAAGCTTTCTTT. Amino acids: CASSSPGTEAFF.

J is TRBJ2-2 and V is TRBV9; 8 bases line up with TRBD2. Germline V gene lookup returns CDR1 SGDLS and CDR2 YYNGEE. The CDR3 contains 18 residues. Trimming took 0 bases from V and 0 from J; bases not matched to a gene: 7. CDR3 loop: CASSVARRGGPNTGELFF. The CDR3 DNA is TGTGCCAGCAGCGTAGCTCGACGGGGGGGCCCGAACACCGGGGAGCTGTTTTTT. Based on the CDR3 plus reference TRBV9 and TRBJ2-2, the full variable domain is DSGVTQTPKHLITATGQRVTLRCSPRSGDLSVYWYQQSLDQGLQFLIQYYNGEERAKGNILERFSAQQFPDLHSELNLSSLELGDSALYFCASSVARRGGPNTGELFFGEGSRLTVL.

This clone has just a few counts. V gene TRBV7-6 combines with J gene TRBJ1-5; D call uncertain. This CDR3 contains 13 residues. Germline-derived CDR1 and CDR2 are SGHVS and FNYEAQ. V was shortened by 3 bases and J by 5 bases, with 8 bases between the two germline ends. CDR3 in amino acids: CASSFRSDQPQHF. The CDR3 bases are TGTGCCAGCAGCTTTAGGAGCGATCAGCCCCAGCATTTT.

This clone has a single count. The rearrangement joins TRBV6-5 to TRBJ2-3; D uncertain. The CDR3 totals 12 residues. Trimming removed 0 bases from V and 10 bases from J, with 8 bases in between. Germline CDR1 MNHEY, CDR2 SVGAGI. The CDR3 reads CASSYSSGSQYF. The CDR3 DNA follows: TGTGCCAGCAGTTACTCGAGTGGTTCGCAGTATTTT.

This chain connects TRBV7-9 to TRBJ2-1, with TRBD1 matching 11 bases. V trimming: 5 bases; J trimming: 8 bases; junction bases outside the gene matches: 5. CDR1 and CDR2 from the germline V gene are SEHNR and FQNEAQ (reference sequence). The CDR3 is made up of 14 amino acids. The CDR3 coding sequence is TGTGCCAGCAGCAACGGACAGGGGGCAGATGAGCAGTTCTTC. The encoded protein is CASSNGQGADEQFF.

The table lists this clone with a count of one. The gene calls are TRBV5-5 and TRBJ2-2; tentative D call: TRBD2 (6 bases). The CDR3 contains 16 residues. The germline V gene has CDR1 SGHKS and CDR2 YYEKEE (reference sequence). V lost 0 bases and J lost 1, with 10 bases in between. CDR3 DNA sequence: TGTGCCAGCAGCTTGGGAGTGGGGGGGAACACCGGGGAGCTGTTTTTT. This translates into CASSLGVGGNTGELFF.

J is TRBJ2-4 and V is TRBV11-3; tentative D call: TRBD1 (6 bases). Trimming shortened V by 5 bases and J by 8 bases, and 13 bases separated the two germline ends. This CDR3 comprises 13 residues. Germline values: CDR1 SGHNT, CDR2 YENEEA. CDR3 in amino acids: CASSASQGDIQYF. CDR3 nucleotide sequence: TGTGCCAGCAGCGCCTCACAGGGAGACATTCAGTACTTC. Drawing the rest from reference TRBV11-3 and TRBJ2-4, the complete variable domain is EAGVVQSPRYKIIEKKQPVAFWCNPISGHNTLYWYLQNLGQGPELLIRYENEEAVDDSQLPKDRFSAERLKGVDSTLKIQPAELGDSAVYLCASSASQGDIQYFGAGTRLSVL.

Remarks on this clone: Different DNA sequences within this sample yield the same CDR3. CDR3 region: CATRQALSTDTQYF. The CDR3 DNA reads as TGTGCCACCCGGCAGGCCCTTAGCACAGATACGCAGTATTTT. The chain links TRBV19 to TRBJ2-3; the D is unclear. Germline V gene lookup returns CDR1 LNHDA and CDR2 SQIVND (reference sequence). Between the trimmed V and J ends, which lost 10 bases and 0 bases, there was a span of 14 bases. The CDR3 covers 14 residues. The full variable domain, its missing parts supplied by reference TRBV19 and TRBJ2-3, is DGGITQSPKYLFRKEGQNVTLSCEQNLNHDAMYWYRQDPGQGLRLIYYSQIVNDFQKGDIAEGYSVSREKKESFPLTVTSAQKNPTAFYLCATRQALSTDTQYFGPGTRLTVL.

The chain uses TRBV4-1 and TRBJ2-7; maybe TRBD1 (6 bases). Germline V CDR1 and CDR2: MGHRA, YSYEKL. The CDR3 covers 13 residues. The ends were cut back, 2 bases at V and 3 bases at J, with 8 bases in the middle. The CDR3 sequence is CASSQIQGYEQYV. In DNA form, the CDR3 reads TGCGCCAGCAGCCAAATACAGGGCTACGAGCAGTACGTC.

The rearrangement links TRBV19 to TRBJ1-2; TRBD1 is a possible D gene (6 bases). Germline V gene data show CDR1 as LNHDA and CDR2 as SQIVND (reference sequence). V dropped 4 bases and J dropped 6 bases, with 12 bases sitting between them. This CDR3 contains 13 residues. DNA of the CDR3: TGTGCCAGTAGTAACAGGGATTTGGATGGCTACACCTTC. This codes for CASSNRDLDGYTF.

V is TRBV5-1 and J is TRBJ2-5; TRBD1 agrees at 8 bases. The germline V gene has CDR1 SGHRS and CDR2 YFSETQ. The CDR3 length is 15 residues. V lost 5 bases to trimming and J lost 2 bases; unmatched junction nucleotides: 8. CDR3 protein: CASRMTGVVQETQYF. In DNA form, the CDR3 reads TGCGCCAGCAGGATGACAGGGGTTGTGCAAGAGACCCAGTACTTC.